The 7 T cell receptor beta chains below were found in one sample sequenced in a study of CD8+ T cells in alopecia areata. After isolation, RNA underwent reverse transcription to generate cDNA as the sequencing template. Generated by immunoSEQ multiplex PCR, the TCRdb table keeps only in-frame clones and is missing some. The data show nearly 200,000 clones, with 58% seen just once and 5.5% held by the top ten. Treatment noted: oral pan-JAK inhibitor, 5-10 mg twice daily. Material: CD4+ T cells sorted from blood, obtained at week 24, from a patient treated with tofacitinib. The receptor source for this set is a human donor with alopecia areata.

This clone was observed a handful of times. J is TRBJ1-1 and V is TRBV4-3; TRBD1 matches at 10 bases. The CDR3 consists of 16 residues. CDR1 is LGHNA, CDR2 YSLEER, per germline. V dropped 4 bases and J dropped 8; count of bases not matched to a gene: 13. The CDR3 protein is CASSRPLGQGKTEAFF. CDR3 coding DNA: TGCGCCAGCAGCCGACCTTTGGGACAGGGGAAAACCGAAGCTTTCTTT.

The V call is TRBV7-2, the J call TRBJ2-7; D gene uncertain. Germline V CDR1 and CDR2: SGHTA, FQGNSA. The CDR3 is 13 residues long. The V gene lost 3 bases and the J gene lost 2 bases, with 8 bases spanning the gap. CDR3 in amino acids: CASSLKGAYEQYF. CDR3 nucleotide sequence: TGTGCCAGCAGCTTGAAAGGAGCCTACGAGCAGTACTTC.

This clone was observed at least ten times. Other DNA sequences from this sample encode an identical CDR3 as well. This chain uses TRBV5-6 with TRBJ1-4; D is perhaps TRBD1 (6 bases). This CDR3 has 13 residues. V lost 7 bases to trimming and J lost 5 bases, with 12 bases between them. Looked up from germline, CDR1 is SGHDT and CDR2 is YYEEEE. The CDR3 region is CASRGQLNEKLFF. Here the CDR3 DNA reads TGTGCCAGCCGGGGGCAGTTGAATGAAAAACTGTTTTTT.

The chain employs TRBV18 and TRBJ1-5; perhaps TRBD1 as D (5 bases). Trimming pared 6 bases from V and 7 bases from J, leaving 13 bases between. Germline V CDR1 and CDR2: KGHSH, LQKENI. There are 13 residues in the CDR3. Here the CDR3 reads CASSLRDDQPQHF. The CDR3, as DNA: TGTGCCAGCTCCCTCAGGGACGACCAGCCCCAGCATTTT.

This chain links TRBV6-6 with TRBJ1-5; possibly TRBD1 for D (6 bases). The V end was cut by 8 bases, the J end by 4 bases, with 9 bases between. The CDR3 is 12 residues long. CDR1 and CDR2 from the germline V gene are MNHNY and SVGAGI (reference sequence). For the CDR3, the DNA is TGTGCCAGCGGACAGACGAATCAGCCCCAGCATTTT. Encoded protein: CASGQTNQPQHF.

The rearrangement joins TRBV9 to TRBJ2-7; the match to TRBD1 covers 10 bases. The germline V gene has CDR1 SGDLS and CDR2 YYNGEE. The CDR3 sequence is 16 residues long. V lost 0 bases to trimming and J lost 6 bases; unmatched junction nucleotides: 9. The CDR3 loop is CASSVGPGQGISEQYF. CDR3 nucleotide sequence: TGTGCCAGCAGCGTAGGGCCGGGACAGGGGATTTCCGAGCAGTACTTC. Full variable domain (missing parts from reference TRBV9 and TRBJ2-7): DSGVTQTPKHLITATGQRVTLRCSPRSGDLSVYWYQQSLDQGLQFLIQYYNGEERAKGNILERFSAQQFPDLHSELNLSSLELGDSALYFCASSVGPGQGISEQYFGPGTRLTVT.

This clone was picked up a small number of times. The J gene is TRBJ2-3, the V gene TRBV7-9; D uncertain. This CDR3 region has 12 residues. CDR1 SEHNR and CDR2 FQNEAQ come from the germline V gene (reference sequence). The V gene lost 7 bases and the J gene lost 6 bases, with 11 bases spanning the gap. Here the CDR3 reads CASTPVGDTQYF. In nucleotides, the CDR3 is TGTGCCAGCACCCCAGTCGGGGATACGCAGTATTTT.